This TCR beta chain is from a study of radiation and T cells in renal cell carcinoma. Study-wide context: Nephrectomy followed 15 Gy stereotactic body radiation by 4 weeks.

The time point: blood 2 weeks post-SBRT. Indicated treatment: 15 Gy SBRT to primary tumor, nephrectomy 4 weeks later. After SBRT, blood was collected at 2 and 4 weeks, plus baseline. The tumor was a clear cell renal cell carcinoma. The CDR3 has 15 residues. Germline V gives CDR1 MNHEY, CDR2 SMNVEV (reference sequence). V dropped 2 bases and J dropped 4; count of bases not matched to a gene: 6. About this clone: Antigen unknown.

Study-wide results and caveats: Top tumor clonotypes rose in blood 2 weeks post-radiation, then contracted.

Produced via immunoSEQ multiplex PCR; TCRdb's table is partial and in-frame only. The sample consists of around 130,000 clones, approximately 90% of them appearing once. The material was blood, obtained from a patient whose treatment included radiotherapy and nephrectomy. The TCR comes from a woman aged 70 to 79 with renal cell carcinoma. This rearrangement joins TRBV27 to TRBJ1-2, with TRBD1 matching 8 bases. Here the CDR3 reads CASSLSAGGVYGYTF. The CDR3 nucleotides read TGTGCCAGCAGTTTAAGCGCAGGGGGCGTCTATGGCTACACCTTC.